This T cell receptor (beta chain) appears in the sequencing data of a study of T cells expressing NK-cell markers. This CDR3 has 16 amino acids. CDR1 is SGHRS, CDR2 YFSETQ, per germline. TCRdb processed the 5' RACE reads again and assigns one entry to each CDR3 protein, with no DNA. The table for this sample gives about 430,000 distinct CDR3 sequences. This TCR derives from a woman in her forties or fifties in good health. The rearrangement links TRBV5-1 to TRBJ2-3; TCRdb's assignment of TRBD2 cannot be checked, as there is no DNA. Sequencing was done on a sample of blood T cells: a sorted CD56 or NKG2C T cell subset, CD4+ or CD8+ T cells, or bulk PBMC T cells (not recorded which). The CDR3 sequence: CASSPSGRGGTDTQYF.